The 17 T cell receptor beta chains below were found in one sample sequenced in a study of shared clonotypes between healthy human individuals. Some clones are missing from TCRdb's copy, which holds only in-frame ones; the method was immunoSEQ multiplex PCR. This table holds under 1,100,000 clones, under 80% found once. The sample taken for sequencing was memory CD4+ T cells sorted from blood. Subset given: CD45RA-negative fraction. The receptors here all came from a man aged 18-30 years in good health.

V and J are TRBV6-1 and TRBJ2-1, with D hard to call. From germline, CDR1 is MNHNS and CDR2 SASEGT. The length of the CDR3 is 12 residues. V lost 1 base, J lost 9 bases, and 7 bases lay in between. The CDR3 protein is CASSEEKAEQFF. The DNA for the CDR3 is TGTGCCAGCAGTGAAGAGAAGGCTGAGCAGTTCTTC.

In DNA, the CDR3 is TGTGCCAGCAGTGGAACAGTAAATGAGCAGTTCTTC. It specifies CASSGTVNEQFF. The chain couples TRBV25-1 to TRBJ2-1; no definite D call. The length of the CDR3 is 12 residues. Germline V gene lookup returns CDR1 MGHDK and CDR2 SYGVNS. V lost 4 bases and J lost 7, with 8 bases in between.

V usage is TRBV6-5 and J usage is TRBJ2-1; TRBD2 aligns across 14 bases. Germline V gives CDR1 MNHEY, CDR2 SVGAGI. CDR3 length: 15 amino acids. The V and J ends lost 5 bases and 9 bases, in that order; junction bases with no gene match: 6. This chain's CDR3 is CASSRGTSGSSEQFF. The CDR3 DNA reads as TGTGCCAGCAGTCGCGGGACTAGCGGGAGTAGTGAGCAGTTCTTC.

The chain employs TRBV28 and TRBJ2-3; TRBD2 aligns across 8 bases. The germline gives CDR1 MDHEN, CDR2 SYDVKM. V trimming: 5 bases; J trimming: 5 bases; junction bases outside the gene matches: 9. The CDR3 sequence is 15 residues long. The CDR3 DNA reads as TGTGCCAGCAGTGGGCCGGCTAGCGGGTTAGATACGCAGTATTTT. It encodes CASSGPASGLDTQYF.

A few counts support this clone. The V call is TRBV7-2, the J call TRBJ2-7; D ambiguous. This CDR3 region has 13 residues. Germline lookup yields CDR1 SGHTA and CDR2 FQGNSA. V was cut by 6 bases and J by 0 bases, with 9 bases left in between. DNA of the CDR3: TGTGCCAGCAGGGACCGAAGCTCCTACGAGCAGTACTTC. Protein: CASRDRSSYEQYF.

This clone has just a few counts. The rearrangement uses TRBV6-5 and TRBJ1-2; 9 nucleotides match TRBD1. V was clipped by 6 bases and J by 7 bases; unmatched bases: 6. This CDR3 spans 13 amino acids. CDR1 and CDR2 (germline): MNHEY, SVGAGI. DNA for the CDR3: TGTGCCAGCAGGGAGCGGGACAGGGCTGGCTACACCTTC. Its protein product is CASRERDRAGYTF.

V gene TRBV5-1 combines with J gene TRBJ2-1; 13 bases line up with TRBD2. The CDR3 sequence is 20 residues long. Germline assignment: CDR1 SGHRS and CDR2 YFSETQ. Unmatched junction bases numbered 18, after V lost 4 bases and J lost 5 bases. The CDR3 here is CASSLTPGTSGTSTNNEQFF. The CDR3 DNA follows: TGCGCCAGCAGCCTAACACCCGGGACTAGCGGGACCTCCACGAACAATGAGCAGTTCTTC. Combining the CDR3 with reference TRBV5-1 and TRBJ2-1 gives the whole variable domain KAGVTQTPRYLIKTRGQQVTLSCSPISGHRSVSWYQQTPGQGLQFLFEYFSETQRNKGNFPGRFSGRQFSNSRSEMNVSTLELGDSALYLCASSLTPGTSGTSTNNEQFFGPGTRLTVL.

This clone showed up just a few times. This sequence joins TRBV11-2 and TRBJ2-3; D gene unclear. The V gene lost 5 bases and the J gene lost 2 bases, with 11 bases spanning the gap. Germline V gene data show CDR1 as SGHAT and CDR2 as FQNNGV. CDR3 length equals 14 residues. CDR3 DNA: TGTGCCAGCAGCCCCATAGGATACACAGATACGCAGTATTTT. Translation gives CASSPIGYTDTQYF.

This clone was counted between two and nine times. CDR3 amino acids: CASSEGRIPYF. CDR3 in DNA: TGTGCCAGCAGCGAGGGACGGATCCCGTACTTC. This chain connects TRBV6-1 to TRBJ2-4, with D tentatively TRBD1 or TRBD2 (5 bases each). Between the trimmed V and J ends, which lost 6 bases and 15 bases, there was a span of 15 bases. This CDR3 has 11 residues. Germline values: CDR1 MNHNS, CDR2 SASEGT.

Regarding this clone: Other DNA sequences of this sample code for an identical CDR3. The chain has TRBV6-5 and TRBJ2-7; a possible D gene is TRBD1 (6 bases). V lost 6 bases, J lost 3 bases, and 12 bases lay in between. Per the germline V gene, CDR1 is MNHEY and CDR2 is SVGAGI. The CDR3 is made up of 13 amino acids. CDR3 DNA: TGTGCCAGCAGAAATGGACAGAACTACGAGCAGTACTTC. It translates to CASRNGQNYEQYF.

The V gene is TRBV5-1, the J gene TRBJ2-7; D assignment may be TRBD1 or TRBD2 (5 bases each). Germline V CDR1 and CDR2: SGHRS, YFSETQ. V was shortened by 1 base and J by 6 bases, with 17 bases between the two germline ends. The CDR3 runs to 15 residues. The CDR3 protein is CASSLRSYGGIEQYF. CDR3 nucleotides: TGCGCCAGCAGCTTGAGGTCTTATGGGGGAATCGAGCAGTACTTC.

CDR3 residues: CASSLPSVRGTGELFF. The CDR3 nucleotides are TGTGCCAGCAGTTTACCCTCCGTGAGGGGCACCGGGGAGCTGTTTTTT. The chain is built from TRBV28 and TRBJ2-2, with D perhaps given as TRBD1 or TRBD2 (5 bases each). This CDR3 has 16 amino acids. Germline lookup yields CDR1 MDHEN and CDR2 SYDVKM. Trimming shortened V by 2 bases and J by 4 bases, and 14 bases separated the two germline ends.

This chain links TRBV6-5 with TRBJ1-1; D not resolved. The CDR3 is 12 residues long. CDR1 MNHEY and CDR2 SVGAGI come from the germline V gene. Trimming took off 5 bases at V and 5 bases at J, with 9 bases between the two ends. The CDR3 DNA reads TGTGCCAGCAGTCAAACAGCGACTGAAGCTTTCTTT. As protein: CASSQTATEAFF.

The rearrangement joins TRBV5-1 to TRBJ1-6; perhaps TRBD1 as D (6 bases). V was shortened by 1 base and J by 6 bases, with 17 bases between the two germline ends. This CDR3 region has 17 residues. Per germline, CDR1 SGHRS and CDR2 YFSETQ. CDR3 DNA sequence: TGCGCCAGCAGCTTGTCTTACTTAGGACAGTCTAATTCACCCCTCCACTTT. Translated: CASSLSYLGQSNSPLHF.

This clone was observed at least ten times. The same CDR3 can be traced to other DNA sequences in this sample. The chain is built from TRBV5-1 and TRBJ2-7, with TRBD1 matching 7 bases. With 4 bases clipped from V and 0 bases from J, the junction kept 7 bases outside the gene matches. Germline V gene sequence: CDR1 SGHRS, CDR2 YFSETQ. The CDR3 is 15 residues long. In DNA form, the CDR3 reads TGCGCCAGCAGCCCAAGACAGGGAACCTCCTACGAGCAGTACTTC. Its protein is CASSPRQGTSYEQYF.

Of note for this clone: Additional DNA sequences in this sample encode the identical CDR3. V is TRBV5-1 and J is TRBJ1-5; D remains ambiguous. CDR3 size: 13 residues. CDR1 is SGHRS, CDR2 YFSETQ, per germline. The V end lost 3 bases, the J end lost 4 bases, and 8 bases lay between the germline ends. In nucleotides, the CDR3 is TGCGCCAGCAGCTCGGATCTGAATCAGCCCCAGCATTTT. It codes for CASSSDLNQPQHF. The full variable domain, its missing parts supplied by reference TRBV5-1 and TRBJ1-5, is KAGVTQTPRYLIKTRGQQVTLSCSPISGHRSVSWYQQTPGQGLQFLFEYFSETQRNKGNFPGRFSGRQFSNSRSEMNVSTLELGDSALYLCASSSDLNQPQHFGDGTRLSIL.

The V call is TRBV14, the J call TRBJ2-1; 9 positions agree with TRBD2. The germline gives CDR1 SGHDN, CDR2 FVKESK. The length of the CDR3 is 19 residues. Trimming cost V 0 bases and J 0 bases; bases outside gene matches: 9. CDR3 sequence (DNA): TGTGCCAGCAGCCAAGAGGCCCTCTGGCGGGGGGGCTCCTACAATGAGCAGTTCTTC. This sequence encodes CASSQEALWRGGSYNEQFF. The whole variable domain, remainder taken from reference TRBV14 and TRBJ2-1, is EAGVTQFPSHSVIEKGQTVTLRCDPISGHDNLYWYRRVMGKEIKFLLHFVKESKQDESGMPNNRFLAERTGGTYSTLKVQPAELEDSGVYFCASSQEALWRGGSYNEQFFGPGTRLTVL.